These 31 T cell receptor beta chains were all obtained from the same sample, sequenced in a study of beta chain features in type 1 diabetes. The study's findings and limits: All four CD4+ subsets from Type 1 diabetes patients carried moderately but significantly shorter TCRB CDR3s.

Antigens of these TCRs are unknown. Reverse transcription of all isolated RNA meant that expressed TCRB transcripts were sequenced. Clones were read by immunoSEQ multiplex PCR, and TCRdb kept only the in-frame ones, dropping some. The profile covers more than 300,000 clones, with 7% to 10% appearing a single time and about 1% taken by the ten largest. Sequenced: central memory CD4+ T cells from blood. These receptors came from a man under 40 with type 1 diabetes.

This clone was seen a handful of times. V is TRBV7-2 and J is TRBJ1-2, with 12 bases lining up with TRBD1. Germline CDR1 and CDR2: SGHTA and FQGNSA. Trimming cost V 5 bases and J 7 bases; bases outside gene matches: 5. The CDR3 sequence is 14 residues long. The CDR3 protein is CASSEGQGAGGYTF. In DNA form, the CDR3 reads TGTGCCAGCAGCGAGGGACAGGGGGCTGGTGGCTACACCTTC.

CDR3 region: CASSWTGSSTGELFF. CDR3 nucleotides: TGTGCCAGCAGCTGGACAGGGTCGTCCACCGGGGAGCTGTTTTTT. The chain uses TRBV7-9 and TRBJ2-2; 8 bases align to TRBD1. This CDR3 has 15 residues. The ends lost 4 bases at V and 4 bases at J; junction bases unmatched: 5. The germline V gene encodes CDR1 SEHNR and CDR2 FQNEAQ (reference sequence).

This clone came up a few times. The rearrangement joins TRBV5-8 to TRBJ2-5; D is uncertain. The CDR3 extends over 14 amino acids. V lost 0 bases, J lost 2 bases, and 8 bases lay in between. Germline CDR1 SGHTS, CDR2 YDEGEE. CDR3: CASSLAALQETQYF. Written as DNA, the CDR3 is TGTGCCAGCAGCTTGGCGGCATTACAAGAGACCCAGTACTTC.

This rearrangement joins TRBV11-2 to TRBJ2-2, with D possibly being TRBD2 (6 bases). The CDR3 length is 15 residues. CDR1 and CDR2 from the germline V gene are SGHAT and FQNNGV. V was trimmed by 0 bases and J by 5 bases, leaving 10 bases between them. As DNA, the CDR3 is TGTGCCAGCAGCTTAGATCCGGCGGGGACCGGGGAGCTGTTTTTT. Its protein product is CASSLDPAGTGELFF.

This chain links TRBV18 with TRBJ2-4; possibly TRBD2 for D (6 bases). Deletions cut 2 bases from V and 7 bases from J, with 12 bases between. Per the germline V gene, CDR1 is KGHSH and CDR2 is LQKENI. The CDR3 length is 14 residues. The CDR3 spells CASSPEIRGNIQYF. DNA of the CDR3: TGTGCCAGCTCACCAGAGATCCGGGGGAACATTCAGTACTTC.

The chain employs TRBV4-3 and TRBJ1-5, with D hard to call. This CDR3 spans 13 amino acids. CDR1 LGHNA and CDR2 YSLEER come from the germline V gene. The ends were cut back, 0 bases at V and 6 bases at J, with 6 bases in the middle. The CDR3 loop reads CASSQESGQPQHF. The CDR3, as DNA: TGCGCCAGCAGCCAAGAATCAGGTCAGCCCCAGCATTTT.

The chain joins TRBV2 to TRBJ1-2; TRBD1 is a possible D gene (6 bases). The CDR3 has 14 residues. From germline, CDR1 is SNHLY and CDR2 FYNNEI. The V end was cut by 4 bases, the J end by 8 bases, with 17 bases between. The CDR3 DNA reads as TGTGCCAGCAGTGGTTCAGGACAGTTGGCCGGCTACACCTTC. Residues: CASSGSGQLAGYTF.

This clone was seen at least ten times. This chain connects TRBV19 to TRBJ2-7, with 10 nucleotides matching TRBD1. The CDR3 spans 14 residues. CDR1 is LNHDA, CDR2 SQIVND, per germline (reference sequence). The junction had 9 bases not matched to a gene; V was cut back by 6 bases and J by 7 bases. The CDR3 DNA sequence: TGTGCCAGTAGCGACGGACAGGGGGAAAGGGAGCAGTACTTC. It encodes CASSDGQGEREQYF.

The genes are TRBV7-2 and TRBJ2-3, with 8 bases lining up with TRBD2. The germline gives CDR1 SGHTA, CDR2 FQGNSA. V was pared by 5 bases and J by 4 bases, with 5 bases of the junction left unmatched. This CDR3 spans 14 amino acids. CDR3 DNA: TGTGCCAGCAGCCCGGGGGGGTTATCAGATACGCAGTATTTT. Translation gives CASSPGGLSDTQYF.

The V and J genes are TRBV11-2 and TRBJ1-1, with D hard to call. The CDR3 is made up of 11 amino acids. From germline, CDR1 is SGHAT and CDR2 FQNNGV. The ends were cut back, 6 bases at V and 5 bases at J, with 7 bases in the middle. CDR3 protein: CASRSETEAFF. The DNA of the CDR3 is TGTGCCAGCAGAAGCGAGACTGAAGCTTTCTTT.

This clone was seen many times. The genes are TRBV20-1 and TRBJ2-4; the D gene is possibly TRBD1 (6 bases). Trimming pared 6 bases from V and 13 bases from J, leaving 16 bases between. Germline CDR1 is DFQATT and CDR2 is SNEGSKA (reference sequence). There are 11 residues in the CDR3. Here the CDR3 DNA reads TGCAGTGCAAGACAGACAGGTTCACAGTACTTC. This codes for CSARQTGSQYF.

This clone was found a few times. V and J are TRBV12-5 and TRBJ2-2; 7 bases fit TRBD1. The V gene end was trimmed by 6 bases and the J gene end by 1 base; junction bases not matched to a gene: 2. Germline CDR1 is LGHNT and CDR2 is FRNRAP. This CDR3 spans 14 amino acids. CDR3 sequence reads: CASGGTENTGELFF. The CDR3 nucleotides read TGTGCTAGTGGAGGGACAGAGAACACCGGGGAGCTGTTTTTT.

The chain is built from TRBV6-6 and TRBJ1-3; 8 positions agree with TRBD1. This CDR3 region has 15 residues. V lost 5 bases and J lost 1; bases outside the gene matches: 4. CDR1 and CDR2 (germline): MNHNY, SVGAGI (reference sequence). As DNA, the CDR3 is TGTGCCAGCAGTCAGCAGGGGGCATCTGGAAACACCATATATTTT. Protein: CASSQQGASGNTIYF.

This clone was picked up many times. Other DNA variants within this sample encode the same CDR3. This rearrangement joins TRBV5-1 to TRBJ1-4; 10 positions agree with TRBD1. Germline assignment: CDR1 SGHRS and CDR2 YFSETQ. The CDR3 runs to 14 residues. V lost 2 bases, J lost 8 bases, and 3 bases stayed unmatched. The CDR3 loop is CASSFATGGEKLFF. As DNA, the CDR3 is TGCGCCAGCAGCTTCGCGACAGGGGGCGAAAAACTGTTTTTT. Filled out from reference TRBV5-1 and TRBJ1-4, the complete variable domain reads KAGVTQTPRYLIKTRGQQVTLSCSPISGHRSVSWYQQTPGQGLQFLFEYFSETQRNKGNFPGRFSGRQFSNSRSEMNVSTLELGDSALYLCASSFATGGEKLFFGSGTQLSVL.

This clone has just a few counts. The chain carries TRBV11-2 and TRBJ1-2; no clear D gene. CDR1 is SGHAT and CDR2 is FQNNGV in the germline V gene. This CDR3 spans 12 amino acids. Trimming shortened V by 3 bases and J by 6 bases, and 8 bases separated the two germline ends. The CDR3 loop reads CASSFEPDGYTF. CDR3 coding DNA: TGTGCCAGCAGCTTTGAGCCTGATGGCTACACCTTC.

The sample holds a few counts of this clone. The chain uses TRBV9 and TRBJ2-2, with D unresolved. V gave up 0 bases and J gave up 4 bases, with 13 bases separating them. CDR1 is SGDLS, CDR2 YYNGEE, per germline. This CDR3 has 16 amino acids. CDR3 in amino acids: CASSVAPGLGTGELFF. DNA of the CDR3: TGTGCCAGCAGCGTAGCCCCTGGGCTGGGCACCGGGGAGCTGTTTTTT. Drawing the rest from reference TRBV9 and TRBJ2-2, the complete variable domain is DSGVTQTPKHLITATGQRVTLRCSPRSGDLSVYWYQQSLDQGLQFLIQYYNGEERAKGNILERFSAQQFPDLHSELNLSSLELGDSALYFCASSVAPGLGTGELFFGEGSRLTVL.

Only a few counts were recorded for this clone. The chain combines TRBV5-1 with TRBJ2-3, with D uncertain. Germline CDR1 and CDR2: SGHRS and YFSETQ. Trimming shortened V by 5 bases and J by 6 bases, and 13 bases separated the two germline ends. The CDR3 loop spans 13 amino acids. In DNA form, the CDR3 reads TGCGCCAGCAGAACCGAGCCCCAGGATACGCAGTATTTT. Encoded protein: CASRTEPQDTQYF. The full variable domain, its missing parts supplied by reference TRBV5-1 and TRBJ2-3, is KAGVTQTPRYLIKTRGQQVTLSCSPISGHRSVSWYQQTPGQGLQFLFEYFSETQRNKGNFPGRFSGRQFSNSRSEMNVSTLELGDSALYLCASRTEPQDTQYFGPGTRLTVL.

This clone was seen only a few times. This chain joins TRBV7-2 and TRBJ2-1; TRBD1 might be the D (6 bases). CDR1 and CDR2 (germline): SGHTA, FQGNSA. The CDR3 consists of 15 residues. V gave up 1 base and J gave up 7 bases, with 14 bases separating them. DNA for the CDR3: TGTGCCAGCAGCTTAGATCAGGGGATTAGGAATGAGCAGTTCTTC. This sequence encodes CASSLDQGIRNEQFF.

This clone has a single count. This chain connects TRBV4-3 to TRBJ2-2, with 7 bases lining up with TRBD1. V was pared by 6 bases and J by 0 bases, with 10 bases of the junction left unmatched. The CDR3 has 17 residues. Germline loops: CDR1 LGHNA, CDR2 YSLEER. This CDR3 reads CASSQPGGTANTGELFF. Here the CDR3 DNA reads TGCGCCAGCAGTCAACCAGGGGGAACGGCGAACACCGGGGAGCTGTTTTTT.

Only a few counts were recorded for this clone. The chain combines TRBV7-7 with TRBJ2-3; D is perhaps TRBD2 (5 bases). In germline, CDR1 is SSHAT, CDR2 FNYEAQ (reference sequence). V was cut by 3 bases and J by 4 bases, with 14 bases left in between. The CDR3 runs 15 residues. The CDR3 DNA follows: TGTGCCAGCAGCTTTGGGAGCACGGCGGCAGATACGCAGTATTTT. As protein: CASSFGSTAADTQYF.

Worth noting for this clone: At one end, the junction sequence differs from germline, possibly due to a read error. The chain has TRBV19 and TRBJ2-3; the match to TRBD2 covers 8 bases. Germline V CDR1 and CDR2: LNHDA, SQIVND (reference sequence). The CDR3 sequence is 15 residues long. The DNA of the CDR3 is TGTGCCAGTAGCATAGCGGGGACTAGCACAGATACGCAGTATTTT. It specifies CASSIAGTSTDTQYF.

The CDR3 sequence is CASSPAYGYTF. The CDR3 DNA reads TGTGCCAGCAGTCCCGCATATGGCTACACCTTC. The V gene is TRBV28, the J gene TRBJ1-2; D is uncertain. The V gene's germline CDR1 is MDHEN and CDR2 SYDVKM. The CDR3 extends over 11 amino acids. The V gene lost 5 bases and the J gene lost 5 bases, with 6 bases spanning the gap.

Only a few counts were recorded for this clone. V is TRBV4-3 and J is TRBJ2-3; 14 positions match TRBD2. V lost 4 bases to trimming and J lost 6 bases; unmatched junction nucleotides: 6. The CDR3 runs to 16 residues. Germline V gives CDR1 LGHNA, CDR2 YSLEER. CDR3 region: CASSLGLAGAGDTQYF. The CDR3 nucleotides read TGCGCCAGCAGCCTGGGACTAGCGGGGGCGGGGGATACGCAGTATTTT.

This clone occurred a few times. The CDR3 loop reads CASSPSGYTEAFF. In DNA form, the CDR3 reads TGTGCCAGCAGCCCATCGGGGTACACTGAAGCTTTCTTT. V is TRBV7-8 and J is TRBJ1-1; D is ambiguous. Trimming took 5 bases from V and 3 from J, leaving 10 bases between them. Germline-derived CDR1 and CDR2 are SGHVS and FQNEAQ. The CDR3 covers 13 residues.

This chain links TRBV9 with TRBJ1-3, with 12 bases lining up with TRBD1. The CDR3 loop spans 18 amino acids. Germline V gene lookup returns CDR1 SGDLS and CDR2 YYNGEE. The V gene end was trimmed by 2 bases and the J gene end by 0 bases; junction bases not matched to a gene: 6. The CDR3 region is CASSVGTGGPLSGNTIYF. The CDR3 nucleotides are TGTGCCAGCAGCGTCGGGACAGGGGGCCCGCTCTCTGGAAACACCATATATTTT.

With respect to this clone: The identical CDR3 is also encoded by other nucleotide sequences in the sample. V is TRBV30 and J is TRBJ2-2, with D uncertain. The V gene's germline CDR1 is GTSNPN and CDR2 SVGIG (reference sequence). Trimming removed 3 bases from V and 1 base from J, with 6 bases in between. The CDR3 is 13 amino acids. The CDR3 here is CAWRWQNTGELFF. The CDR3 DNA reads TGTGCCTGGAGATGGCAGAACACCGGGGAGCTGTTTTTT.

The chain has TRBV29-1 and TRBJ2-7, with 11 bases identical to TRBD1. The J call may be mistaken, given a closer DNA end match to TRBJ2-1. The CDR3 has 13 residues. The V gene's germline CDR1 is SQVTM and CDR2 ANQGSEA. The CDR3 DNA sequence: TGCAGCGCCCGGACAGGGGGCCGCAATGAGCAGTTCTTC. Its protein is CSARTGGRNEQFF.

The CDR3 region has the DNA TGCGCCAGCAGTCAATCTCCGGGACTAGCGGGGGGAGAGACCCAGTACTTC. It is translated as CASSQSPGLAGGETQYF. V gene TRBV23-1 combines with J gene TRBJ2-5, with TRBD2 matching over 15 bases. TRBV23-1 is an ORF; its function is uncertain. The CDR3 consists of 17 residues. Trimming took 0 bases from V and 4 from J; bases not matched to a gene: 3.

This clone was seen only a few times. The sample has other DNA sequences that encode this CDR3 too. This chain uses TRBV7-2 with TRBJ2-7, with no clear D. V lost 3 bases and J 1 base, leaving 10 bases between the germline ends. The CDR3 runs 14 residues. The germline V gene encodes CDR1 SGHTA and CDR2 FQGNSA. CDR3 sequence reads: CASSLGGRSYEQYF. CDR3 nucleotides: TGTGCCAGCAGCTTGGGCGGTAGATCCTACGAGCAGTACTTC.

The chain combines TRBV7-2 with TRBJ2-7; 9 bases map to TRBD1. The CDR3 covers 16 residues. Germline loops: CDR1 SGHTA, CDR2 FQGNSA. Unmatched junction bases numbered 9, after V lost 6 bases and J lost 0 bases. This CDR3 is CASRKPGQGNSYEQYF. The CDR3 nucleotides read TGTGCCAGCAGGAAACCGGGACAGGGTAACTCCTACGAGCAGTACTTC.

CDR3: CASSLSTGGWETQYF. In nucleotides, the CDR3 is TGTGCCAGCAGTTTATCCACGGGGGGCTGGGAGACCCAGTACTTC. The V call is TRBV28, the J call TRBJ2-5, with D maybe TRBD2 (7 bases). Per the germline V gene, CDR1 is MDHEN and CDR2 is SYDVKM. The CDR3 is 15 amino acids. V was clipped by 1 base and J by 5 bases, with 14 bases between them.